This entry lists 27 T cell receptor beta chains sequenced from one sample in a study of blood T cell repertoires in COVID-19. Sequencing was performed with immunoSEQ multiplex PCR; in TCRdb, only in-frame clones are kept and a portion is missing. This sample has about 200,000 clones, with 65% to 90% found just once. The material sequenced was peripheral blood. All receptors come from a human donor in a cohort sampled during active COVID-19.

Concerning this clone itself: Within the sample, other DNA sequences also encode this same CDR3. The chain uses TRBV19 and TRBJ1-1, with D uncertain. Germline loops: CDR1 LNHDA, CDR2 SQIVND (reference sequence). Deletions cut 3 bases from V and 0 bases from J, with 5 bases between. The CDR3 spans 13 residues. Written as DNA, the CDR3 is TGTGCCAGTAGTATGTCTCTGAACACTGAAGCTTTCTTT. Its translation is CASSMSLNTEAFF.

V and J are TRBV27 and TRBJ1-1; no definite D call. The V gene lost 0 bases and the J gene lost 7 bases, with 9 bases spanning the gap. The CDR3 contains 13 residues. Germline V gives CDR1 MNHEY, CDR2 SMNVEV (reference sequence). CDR3 bases: TGTGCCAGCAGTTTATCCCCCAGAATTGAAGCTTTCTTT. Translated, it gives CASSLSPRIEAFF.

The V and J genes are TRBV9 and TRBJ2-7, with 12 bases identical to TRBD2. The germline gives CDR1 SGDLS, CDR2 YYNGEE. Germline trimming cut 3 bases from V and 3 bases from J; bases unmatched to any gene: 7. The CDR3 extends over 16 amino acids. CDR3 residues: CASSATSGSVDYEQYF. For the CDR3, the DNA is TGTGCCAGCAGCGCGACTAGCGGGAGTGTGGACTACGAGCAGTACTTC.

The rearrangement uses TRBV28 and TRBJ1-3; maybe TRBD1 (6 bases). The CDR3 has 14 amino acids. Trimming cost V 7 bases and J 0 bases, with 10 bases left between them. Germline V lookup: CDR1 MDHEN, CDR2 SYDVKM. The CDR3 DNA follows: TGTGCCAGCAACCACAGGGTCTCTGGAAACACCATATATTTT. Amino acids: CASNHRVSGNTIYF.

This chain links TRBV27 with TRBJ2-1, with 7 bases lining up with TRBD2. Germline CDR1 reads MNHEY; CDR2 reads SMNVEV (reference sequence). The CDR3 is made up of 15 amino acids. V lost 4 bases and J lost 3; bases outside the gene matches: 6. CDR3 protein: CASSWDYPIYNEQFF. The CDR3 DNA reads as TGTGCCAGCAGTTGGGACTACCCTATCTACAATGAGCAGTTCTTC.

V and J are TRBV7-2 and TRBJ2-3, with TRBD2 matching 9 bases. Germline CDR1 is SGHTA and CDR2 is FQGNSA. There are 15 residues in the CDR3. V was pared by 4 bases and J by 5 bases, with 7 bases of the junction left unmatched. The CDR3 DNA follows: TGTGCCAGCAGCTGGGGCCCAGCGGGGGGAGATACGCAGTATTTT. Protein: CASSWGPAGGDTQYF.

V is TRBV6-1 and J is TRBJ1-6, with TRBD1 matching over 7 bases. This CDR3 has 15 residues. The trim removed 1 base at V and 14 bases at J, leaving 11 bases unmatched. Germline V CDR1 and CDR2: MNHNS, SASEGT. CDR3: CASSEGIQGQRTLHF. In DNA, the CDR3 is TGTGCCAGCAGTGAAGGTATCCAGGGACAGCGGACCCTCCACTTT.

The rearrangement uses TRBV7-2 and TRBJ1-1; D unresolved. CDR3 length: 15 amino acids. V dropped 5 bases and J dropped 0 bases, with 13 bases sitting between them. The germline CDR1 and CDR2 sequences are SGHTA and FQGNSA. CDR3 DNA sequence: TGTGCCAGCAGCCCGACGACTCCCATGAACACTGAAGCTTTCTTT. This encodes CASSPTTPMNTEAFF.

The J gene is TRBJ2-1, the V gene TRBV11-3, with a weak D call TRBD2 (6 bases). Trimming cost V 1 base and J 8 bases, with 9 bases left between them. This CDR3 has 13 residues. CDR1 and CDR2 from the germline V gene are SGHNT and YENEEA. DNA for the CDR3: TGTGCCAGCAGCTTAGGTAGCGGCGATGAGCAGTTCTTC. It translates to CASSLGSGDEQFF.

In this sample, this clone turned up once. This sequence joins TRBV28 and TRBJ1-6; perhaps TRBD1 as D (6 bases). Deletions cut 3 bases from V and 0 bases from J, with 15 bases between. Germline V lookup: CDR1 MDHEN, CDR2 SYDVKM. The CDR3 totals 18 residues. The CDR3 region is CASSFGRGQSSYNSPLHF. DNA of the CDR3: TGTGCCAGCAGTTTCGGCAGGGGCCAGAGCTCCTATAATTCACCCCTCCACTTT.

The V call is TRBV19, the J call TRBJ2-7, with 9 bases aligning to TRBD1. The CDR3 runs to 15 residues. The germline V gene has CDR1 LNHDA and CDR2 SQIVND (reference sequence). Trimming removed 5 bases from V and 2 bases from J; junction bases left unmatched: 7. The CDR3 here is CASSLRTGATYEQYF. CDR3 bases: TGTGCCAGTAGTCTCAGGACAGGGGCTACCTACGAGCAGTACTTC.

The chain links TRBV7-9 to TRBJ2-1, with 10 bases identical to TRBD2. CDR3 length equals 16 residues. The trim removed 5 bases at V and 2 bases at J, leaving 6 bases unmatched. From germline, CDR1 is SEHNR and CDR2 FQNEAQ (reference sequence). This chain's CDR3 is CASSPPSGRAYNEQFF. DNA of the CDR3: TGTGCCAGCAGCCCCCCCAGCGGGAGGGCCTACAATGAGCAGTTCTTC.

The V and J genes are TRBV28 and TRBJ2-7; maybe TRBD1 (5 bases). The length of the CDR3 is 16 residues. V lost 3 bases and J 2 bases, leaving 17 bases between the germline ends. CDR1 and CDR2 from the germline V gene are MDHEN and SYDVKM. Here the CDR3 reads CASSFPLPRVPYEQYF. DNA of the CDR3: TGTGCCAGCAGTTTCCCCCTCCCCAGGGTCCCCTACGAGCAGTACTTC.

V and J are TRBV29-1 and TRBJ2-2; D possibly corresponds to TRBD2 (5 bases). V lost 3 bases and J lost 5, with 7 bases in between. The germline V gene has CDR1 SQVTM and CDR2 ANQGSEA. The CDR3 loop spans 12 amino acids. The DNA of the CDR3 is TGCAGCGTTGAGACGGGGACCGGGGAGCTGTTTTTT. Encoded protein: CSVETGTGELFF.

The V gene is TRBV28, the J gene TRBJ1-1; possibly TRBD1 for D (5 bases). Germline V gene sequence: CDR1 MDHEN, CDR2 SYDVKM. The CDR3 contains 11 residues. Trimming removed 8 bases from V and 7 bases from J, with 11 bases in between. CDR3 sequence: CASVSRDEAFF. As DNA, the CDR3 is TGTGCCAGCGTTTCCAGGGATGAAGCTTTCTTT.

The rearrangement uses TRBV28 and TRBJ1-5; D might be TRBD1 (5 bases). V lost 7 bases to trimming and J lost 5 bases, with 15 bases between them. There are 14 residues in the CDR3. The germline V gene encodes CDR1 MDHEN and CDR2 SYDVKM. The CDR3 DNA reads as TGTGCCAGCAATTGGCAGGGCGGACATCAGCCCCAGCATTTT. This gives the protein CASNWQGGHQPQHF.

This chain joins TRBV24-1 and TRBJ2-2; 7 positions agree with TRBD2. J lost 1 base, V lost 4 bases, and 5 bases had no gene match. This CDR3 is 16 amino acids long. In germline, CDR1 is KGHDR, CDR2 SFDVKD. CDR3 coding DNA: TGTGCCACCAGTGAATCGGGGGAGGGGAACACCGGGGAGCTGTTTTTT. This sequence encodes CATSESGEGNTGELFF.

V gene TRBV11-2 combines with J gene TRBJ2-7, with 14 positions matching TRBD2. Germline V gene sequence: CDR1 SGHAT, CDR2 FQNNGV. Trimming took 5 bases from V and 5 from J; bases not matched to a gene: 14. This CDR3 comprises 18 residues. CDR3 sequence (DNA): TGTGCCAGCAGCGCCCTGACTAGCGGGAGGGCCCGTAGGGACGAGCAGTACTTC. Protein: CASSALTSGRARRDEQYF.

The rearrangement joins TRBV19 to TRBJ1-1, with D possibly TRBD1 on 6 matching bases. Deletions cut 3 bases from V and 4 bases from J, with 12 bases between. Germline CDR1 LNHDA, CDR2 SQIVND (reference sequence). The CDR3 length is 14 residues. CDR3 amino acids: CASSIRVGGTEAFF. The CDR3, as DNA: TGTGCCAGTAGTATCCGGGTAGGGGGCACTGAAGCTTTCTTT.

This clone was picked up one time. In DNA, the CDR3 is TGTGCCAGCTCACTGGGACAGATTAATTCACCCCTCCACTTT. It is translated as CASSLGQINSPLHF. This chain links TRBV18 with TRBJ1-6; TRBD1 matches at 7 bases. Germline CDR1 KGHSH, CDR2 LQKENI. This CDR3 has 14 residues. Germline trimming cut 4 bases from V and 6 bases from J; bases unmatched to any gene: 3.

The V call is TRBV27, the J call TRBJ1-1; 7 bases agree with TRBD1. Germline values: CDR1 MNHEY, CDR2 SMNVEV (reference sequence). V lost 6 bases to trimming and J lost 1 base; unmatched junction nucleotides: 17. There are 18 residues in the CDR3. The CDR3 DNA follows: TGTGCCAGCAGCCTAAGAACAGGGGCCAACCTAAAGAACACTGAAGCTTTCTTT. Translation gives CASSLRTGANLKNTEAFF.

The rearrangement uses TRBV2 and TRBJ2-7; 14 bases match TRBD2. Trimming cost V 0 bases and J 3 bases; bases outside gene matches: 1. Germline V gene sequence: CDR1 SNHLY, CDR2 FYNNEI. The CDR3 sequence is 16 residues long. The CDR3 region is CASSEAGLAGGYEQYF. In nucleotides, the CDR3 is TGTGCCAGCAGTGAAGCTGGACTAGCGGGAGGCTACGAGCAGTACTTC.

The V gene is TRBV4-3, the J gene TRBJ2-7, with D perhaps matching TRBD1 (6 bases). Germline V lookup: CDR1 LGHNA, CDR2 YSLEER. This CDR3 has 13 amino acids. V lost 4 bases to trimming and J lost 6 bases, with 13 bases between them. In nucleotides, the CDR3 is TGCGCCAGCAGCCCAACGCTACAGGGCGAGCAGTACTTC. It specifies CASSPTLQGEQYF.

This chain uses TRBV29-1 with TRBJ1-1; the match to TRBD1 covers 8 bases. The CDR3 totals 12 residues. Germline V gene data show CDR1 as SQVTM and CDR2 as ANQGSEA. Losses at the gene ends were 3 bases for V and 6 bases for J; bases not matched to a gene: 3. The CDR3 loop reads CSVDRGPAEAFF. The CDR3 coding sequence is TGCAGCGTTGACAGGGGGCCTGCTGAAGCTTTCTTT. The complete variable domain, with remaining parts taken from reference TRBV29-1 and TRBJ1-1, reads SAVISQKPSRDICQRGTSLTIQCQVDSQVTMMFWYRQQPGQSLTLIATANQGSEATYESGFVIDKFPISRPNLTFSTLTVSNMSPEDSSIYLCSVDRGPAEAFFGQGTRLTVV.

This clone was observed a few times. The gene calls are TRBV28 and TRBJ2-5, with 9 bases lining up with TRBD1. After removal of 4 bases from V and 10 bases from J, the junction contained 10 bases not matched to a gene. This CDR3 has 14 residues. Germline V gene data show CDR1 as MDHEN and CDR2 as SYDVKM. The CDR3 DNA is TGTGCCAGCAGTTGGACACAGGGGGCAATTGACCAGTACTTC. This translates into CASSWTQGAIDQYF.

The chain recombines TRBV9 with TRBJ1-2; D gene ambiguous. The germline V gene encodes CDR1 SGDLS and CDR2 YYNGEE. Trimming removed 4 bases at V and 8 bases at J, with 9 bases between. The CDR3 is 11 amino acids. CDR3 nucleotide sequence: TGTGCCAGCAGCCCCCATGAGGGCTACACCTTC. Amino acid sequence: CASSPHEGYTF.

The chain couples TRBV12-5 to TRBJ1-3; 9 nucleotides match TRBD1. Germline assignment: CDR1 LGHNT and CDR2 FRNRAP. Losses at the gene ends were 4 bases for V and 0 bases for J; bases not matched to a gene: 4. The CDR3 totals 16 residues. For the CDR3, the DNA is TGTGCTAGTGGTTGGGGGACAGGGAGCTCTGGAAACACCATATATTTT. Its protein product is CASGWGTGSSGNTIYF.